The 14 T cell receptor beta chains below all came from one sample that was sequenced in a study of molecular identifiers for immune sequencing clone quantification. TCRdb re-called the PCR reads with MiXCR, one entry per CDR3 protein. The sample consists of some 580,000 distinct CDR3 sequences, 25% of them appearing once. Sequenced input: naive CD8+ T cells from blood, with Jurkat cell RNA spiked in. Subset noted: FACS-sorted CD8+CD4-CCR7+CD45RA+ naive T cells. Receptors originate from a human donor in good health. Some libraries in this study had Jurkat cell RNA spiked in.

This chain uses TRBV2 with TRBJ1-6, with D unresolved. The germline V gene encodes CDR1 SNHLY and CDR2 FYNNEI. Deletions cut 4 bases from V and 3 bases from J, with 13 bases between. The CDR3 totals 16 residues. The CDR3 is CASSVGSAYYNSPLHF. For the CDR3, the DNA is TGTGCCAGCAGTGTAGGTTCCGCGTACTATAATTCACCCCTCCACTTT.

The rearrangement joins TRBV19 to TRBJ2-1; possible D gene TRBD2, 5 bases. V was trimmed by 3 bases and J by 10 bases, leaving 13 bases between them. Germline loops: CDR1 LNHDA, CDR2 SQIVND (reference sequence). CDR3 length: 13 amino acids. For the CDR3, the DNA is TGTGCCAGTAGTATGGGTTTCCCGGGAGAGCAGTTCTTC. Protein: CASSMGFPGEQFF.

Of note for this clonotype: This may be a read error, as it is one base from a much larger clone. The J gene is TRBJ2-3, the V gene TRBV5-3; 8 nucleotides align to TRBD2. TRBV5-3 is an ORF; its function is uncertain. The length of the CDR3 is 18 residues. The CDR3 sequence is CASSSGRGAGEGIDTQYF. CDR3 coding DNA: TGTGCCAGCAGCTCTGGTCGGGGAGCGGGGGAGGGCATAGATACGCAGTATTTT.

V is TRBV7-9 and J is TRBJ2-1; TRBD2 aligns across 11 bases. From germline, CDR1 is SEHNR and CDR2 FQNEAQ (reference sequence). The V gene end was trimmed by 0 bases and the J gene end by 5 bases; junction bases not matched to a gene: 6. This CDR3 comprises 17 residues. CDR3 nucleotide sequence: TGTGCCAGCAGCTTAGCCTTCGGACTAGCGGGTAACAATGAGCAGTTCTTC. This translates into CASSLAFGLAGNNEQFF.

The sample holds a few counts of this clonotype. The chain links TRBV9 to TRBJ2-2, with unresolved D. In germline, CDR1 is SGDLS, CDR2 YYNGEE. The CDR3 has 13 amino acids. Trimming removed 0 bases from V and 5 bases from J, with 5 bases in between. The CDR3, as DNA: TGTGCCAGCAGCGTAGGGAGAACCGGGGAGCTGTTTTTT. Encoded protein: CASSVGRTGELFF.

About this clonotype itself: A read error may explain this, as a much larger clone is one base away. This rearrangement joins TRBV12-3 or TRBV12-4 to TRBJ2-1; no clear D gene. This CDR3 is 14 amino acids long. The CDR3 reads CASSLAGYRDEQLF. The CDR3 coding sequence is TGTGCCAGCAGTTTGGCTGGCTACCGCGATGAGCAGCTCTTC.

Regarding this clonotype: A read error may explain this, as a much larger clone is one base away. V usage is TRBV20-1 and J usage is TRBJ2-3; D gene ambiguous. The germline V gene has CDR1 DFQATT and CDR2 SNEGSKA (reference sequence). CDR3 length: 14 residues. The V and J ends lost 3 bases and 1 base respectively, with 11 bases between them. The CDR3 reads CSARGWLGTDTQYF. CDR3 DNA: TGCAGTGCTAGGGGGTGGTTGGGCACAGATACGCAGTATTTT.

At least ten counts were recorded for this clonotype. The V call is TRBV3-1, the J call TRBJ1-4; D is possibly TRBD1 (6 bases). CDR1 LGHDT and CDR2 YNNKEL come from the germline V gene (reference sequence). V lost 4 bases and J lost 7, with 13 bases in between. The CDR3 sequence is 14 residues long. As DNA, the CDR3 is TGTGCCAGCAGCCCCGCCGTAGGGGGTGAAAAACTGTTTTTT. It is translated as CASSPAVGGEKLFF.

In its sample, this clonotype was seen a few times. The chain employs TRBV6-2 or TRBV6-3 and TRBJ2-1, with 12 bases that match TRBD2. Germline CDR1 is MNHEY and CDR2 is SVGEGT. The CDR3 contains 15 residues. V lost 6 bases to trimming and J lost 6 bases; unmatched junction nucleotides: 6. The CDR3 reads CASSHRLAGANEQFF. The CDR3 nucleotides are TGTGCCAGCAGCCATCGACTAGCGGGAGCCAATGAGCAGTTCTTC.

The table lists this clonotype with many counts. The V gene is TRBV20-1, the J gene TRBJ1-5; 8 bases line up with TRBD1. J was trimmed by 4 bases and V by 4 bases; bases with no gene match: 6. CDR3 size: 14 residues. CDR1 is DFQATT, CDR2 SNEGSKA, per germline (reference sequence). The CDR3 nucleotides read TGCAGTGCTACGAGACAGGGGAGGAATCAGCCCCAGCATTTT. It codes for CSATRQGRNQPQHF.

This clonotype was seen once. CDR3 sequence reads: CASSMGVEDQPQHF. The CDR3 region has the DNA TGTGCCAGTAGTATGGGTGTTGAGGATCAGCCCCAGCATTTT. V gene TRBV19 combines with J gene TRBJ1-5; D is ambiguous. CDR1 is LNHDA, CDR2 SQIVND, per germline (reference sequence). The V end lost 3 bases, the J end lost 5 bases, and 11 bases lay between the germline ends. The CDR3 is 14 residues long.

The V gene is TRBV19, the J gene TRBJ2-1; unclear D gene. The germline V and J ends were trimmed by 1 base and 2 bases, with 12 bases remaining between them. CDR3 length: 16 amino acids. Germline V gene lookup returns CDR1 LNHDA and CDR2 SQIVND (reference sequence). CDR3 sequence reads: CASSIGLTQAYNEQFF. As DNA, the CDR3 is TGTGCCAGTAGTATAGGTCTTACCCAAGCCTACAATGAGCAGTTCTTC.

This clonotype was detected many times. V and J are TRBV7-9 and TRBJ2-5; D is undetermined. Germline V gene data show CDR1 as SEHNR and CDR2 as FQNEAQ (reference sequence). The CDR3 has 13 amino acids. Trimming removed 5 bases at V and 5 bases at J, with 12 bases between. The CDR3 DNA reads TGTGCCAGCAGCCCCGGATTTTTGGAGACCCAGTACTTC. Its protein product is CASSPGFLETQYF.

Only a few counts were recorded for this clonotype. This chain uses TRBV29-1 with TRBJ2-7; TRBD2 matches at 11 bases. The germline CDR1 and CDR2 sequences are SQVTM and ANQGSEA. V lost 2 bases, J lost 3 bases, and 6 bases stayed unmatched. The length of the CDR3 is 15 residues. CDR3 loop: CSVESLAGGFYEQYF. The CDR3 DNA reads as TGCAGCGTTGAAAGTCTAGCGGGAGGATTCTACGAGCAGTACTTC.